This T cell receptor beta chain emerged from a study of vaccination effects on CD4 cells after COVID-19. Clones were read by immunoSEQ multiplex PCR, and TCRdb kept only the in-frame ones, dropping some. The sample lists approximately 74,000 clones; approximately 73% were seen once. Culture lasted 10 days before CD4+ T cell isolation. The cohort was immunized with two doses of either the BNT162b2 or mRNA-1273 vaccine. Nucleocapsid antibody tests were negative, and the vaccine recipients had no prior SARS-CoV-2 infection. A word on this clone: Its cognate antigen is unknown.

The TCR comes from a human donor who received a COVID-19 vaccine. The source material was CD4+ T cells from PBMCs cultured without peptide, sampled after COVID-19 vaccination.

The CDR3 nucleotides are TGTGCCACCCAACCCTTGGGGACGCCCGAGCAGTACGTC. It is translated as CATQPLGTPEQYV. This chain uses TRBV2 with TRBJ2-7; D assignment may be TRBD1 or TRBD2 (5 bases each). Germline V CDR1 and CDR2: SNHLY, FYNNEI. The CDR3 spans 13 residues. V shed 10 bases and J shed 6 bases, with 19 bases lying between them.